What follows describes a single T cell receptor beta chain. The antigen is undetermined. Documented treatment: oral pan-JAK inhibitor, 5-10 mg twice daily. This sample was included in a study of CD8+ T cells in alopecia areata. Whole-study findings and limits: Lesional scalp, especially alopecia totalis/universalis, showed higher clonality than normal scalp.

Sequencing templates came from extracted RNA that was reverse transcribed into cDNA. Sequencing used immunoSEQ multiplex PCR; TCRdb keeps in-frame clones, though not all of them. The sample holds about 260,000 clones, 60% seen once. Germline V CDR1 and CDR2: MNHNS, SASEGT. The CDR3 consists of 12 residues. The ends were cut back, 2 bases at V and 11 bases at J, with 7 bases in the middle. The sequence was collected from a human donor with alopecia areata. The specimen comprised CD4+ T cells sorted from blood, sampled around week 53, from a patient treated with tofacitinib. The V gene is TRBV6-1, the J gene TRBJ1-6; D uncertain. This CDR3 reads CASSEPETPLHF. CDR3 sequence (DNA): TGTGCCAGCAGTGAACCAGAGACACCCCTCCACTTT.